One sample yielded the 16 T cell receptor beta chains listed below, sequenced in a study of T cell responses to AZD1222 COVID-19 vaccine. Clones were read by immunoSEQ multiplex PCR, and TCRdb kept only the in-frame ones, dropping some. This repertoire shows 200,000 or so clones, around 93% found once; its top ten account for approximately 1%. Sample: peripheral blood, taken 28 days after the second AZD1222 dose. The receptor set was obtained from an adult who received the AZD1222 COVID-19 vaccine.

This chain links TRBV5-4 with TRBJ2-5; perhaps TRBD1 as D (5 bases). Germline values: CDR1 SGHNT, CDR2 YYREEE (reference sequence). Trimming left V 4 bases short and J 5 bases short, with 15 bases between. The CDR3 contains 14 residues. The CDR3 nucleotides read TGTGCCAGCAGCCCAGGACAACCTTCGGAGACCCAGTACTTC. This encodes CASSPGQPSETQYF.

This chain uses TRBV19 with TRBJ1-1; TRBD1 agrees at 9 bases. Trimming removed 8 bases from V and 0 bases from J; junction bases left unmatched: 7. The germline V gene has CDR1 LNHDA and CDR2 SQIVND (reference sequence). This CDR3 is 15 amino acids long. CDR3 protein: CASLQGATLNTEAFF. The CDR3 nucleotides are TGTGCCAGTTTACAGGGGGCTACTTTGAACACTGAAGCTTTCTTT.

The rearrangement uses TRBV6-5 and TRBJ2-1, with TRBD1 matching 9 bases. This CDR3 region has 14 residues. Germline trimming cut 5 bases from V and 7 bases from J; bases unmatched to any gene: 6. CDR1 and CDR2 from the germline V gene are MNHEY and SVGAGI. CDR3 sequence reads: CASSPTGGWNEQFF. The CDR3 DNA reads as TGTGCCAGCAGTCCGACAGGGGGGTGGAATGAGCAGTTCTTC.

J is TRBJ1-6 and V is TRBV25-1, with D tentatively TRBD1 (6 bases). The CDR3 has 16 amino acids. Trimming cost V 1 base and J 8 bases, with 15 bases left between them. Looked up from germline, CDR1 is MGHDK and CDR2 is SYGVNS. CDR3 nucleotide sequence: TGTGCCAGCAGTGAATGGCAGGGGCGAAACTATTCACCCCTCCACTTT. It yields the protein CASSEWQGRNYSPLHF.

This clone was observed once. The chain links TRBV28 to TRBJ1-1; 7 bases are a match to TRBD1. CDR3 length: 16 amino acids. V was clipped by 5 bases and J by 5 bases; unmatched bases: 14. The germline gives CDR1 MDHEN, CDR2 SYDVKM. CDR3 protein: CASSPRQGGRRTEAFF. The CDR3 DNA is TGTGCCAGCAGTCCCCGACAGGGCGGGAGGAGGACTGAAGCTTTCTTT. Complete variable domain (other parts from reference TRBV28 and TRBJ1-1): DVKVTQSSRYLVKRTGEKVFLECVQDMDHENMFWYRQDPGLGLRLIYFSYDVKMKEKGDIPEGYSVSREKKERFSLILESASTNQTSMYLCASSPRQGGRRTEAFFGQGTRLTVV.

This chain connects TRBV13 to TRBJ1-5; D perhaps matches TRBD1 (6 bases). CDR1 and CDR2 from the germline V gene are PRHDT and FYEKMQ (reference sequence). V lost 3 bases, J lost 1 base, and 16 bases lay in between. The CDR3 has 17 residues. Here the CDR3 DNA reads TGTGCCAGCAGCTTTACCGGGGGCGGGGGGAGCAATCAGCCCCAGCATTTT. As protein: CASSFTGGGGSNQPQHF.

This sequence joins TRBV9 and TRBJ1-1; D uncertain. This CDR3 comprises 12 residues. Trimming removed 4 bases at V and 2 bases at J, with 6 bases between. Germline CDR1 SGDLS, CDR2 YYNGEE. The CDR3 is CASSTTNTEAFF. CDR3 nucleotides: TGTGCCAGCAGCACCACCAACACTGAAGCTTTCTTT.

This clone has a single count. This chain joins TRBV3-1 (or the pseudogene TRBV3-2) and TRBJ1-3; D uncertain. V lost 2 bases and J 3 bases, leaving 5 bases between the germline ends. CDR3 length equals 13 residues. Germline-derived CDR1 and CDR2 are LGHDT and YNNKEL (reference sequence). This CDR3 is CASSQTNGNTIYF. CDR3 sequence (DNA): TGTGCCAGCAGCCAAACGAATGGAAACACCATATATTTT.

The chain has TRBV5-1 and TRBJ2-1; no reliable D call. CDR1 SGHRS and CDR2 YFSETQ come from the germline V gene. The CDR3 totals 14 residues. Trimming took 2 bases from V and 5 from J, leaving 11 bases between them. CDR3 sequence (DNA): TGCGCCAGCAGCTTACCAATGGTCGACAATGAGCAGTTCTTC. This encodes CASSLPMVDNEQFF.

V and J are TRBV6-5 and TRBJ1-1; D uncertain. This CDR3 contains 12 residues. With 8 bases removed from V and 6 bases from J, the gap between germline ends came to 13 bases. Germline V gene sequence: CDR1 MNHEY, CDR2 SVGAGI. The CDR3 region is CASGPGVAEAFF. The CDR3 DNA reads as TGTGCCAGCGGCCCCGGAGTCGCTGAAGCTTTCTTT.

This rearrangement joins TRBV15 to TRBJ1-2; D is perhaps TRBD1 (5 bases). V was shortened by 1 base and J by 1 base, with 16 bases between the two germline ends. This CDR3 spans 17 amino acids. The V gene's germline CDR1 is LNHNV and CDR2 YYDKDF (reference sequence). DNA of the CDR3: TGTGCCACCAGCAGAGTCACTAGGACACTTGGTAACTATGGCTACACCTTC. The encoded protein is CATSRVTRTLGNYGYTF.

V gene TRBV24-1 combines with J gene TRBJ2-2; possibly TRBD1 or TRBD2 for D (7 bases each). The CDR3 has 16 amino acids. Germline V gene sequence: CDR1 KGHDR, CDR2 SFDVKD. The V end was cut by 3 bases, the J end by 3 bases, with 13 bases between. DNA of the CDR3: TGTGCCACCAGTGATCCGACAGGGAGGGACACCGGGGAGCTGTTTTTT. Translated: CATSDPTGRDTGELFF.

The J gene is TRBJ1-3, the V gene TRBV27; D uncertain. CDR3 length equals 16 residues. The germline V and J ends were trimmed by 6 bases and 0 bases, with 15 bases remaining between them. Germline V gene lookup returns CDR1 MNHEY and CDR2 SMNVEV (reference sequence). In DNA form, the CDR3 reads TGTGCCAGCAGCCCCGACGTCCCTCGCTCTGGAAACACCATATATTTT. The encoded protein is CASSPDVPRSGNTIYF.

In nucleotides, the CDR3 is TGTGCCTGGAACCAGGGACAGGGCTTCGAGCAGTACTTC. This gives the protein CAWNQGQGFEQYF. The chain joins TRBV30 to TRBJ2-7, with TRBD1 matching over 9 bases. The CDR3 totals 13 residues. The ends lost 4 bases at V and 6 bases at J; junction bases unmatched: 7. Germline CDR1 is GTSNPN and CDR2 is SVGIG (reference sequence).

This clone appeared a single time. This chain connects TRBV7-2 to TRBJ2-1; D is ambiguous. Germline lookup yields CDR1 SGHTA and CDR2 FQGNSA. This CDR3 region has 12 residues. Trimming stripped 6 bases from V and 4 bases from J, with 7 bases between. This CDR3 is CASRKGYNEQFF. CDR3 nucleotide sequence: TGTGCCAGCAGAAAGGGTTACAATGAGCAGTTCTTC.

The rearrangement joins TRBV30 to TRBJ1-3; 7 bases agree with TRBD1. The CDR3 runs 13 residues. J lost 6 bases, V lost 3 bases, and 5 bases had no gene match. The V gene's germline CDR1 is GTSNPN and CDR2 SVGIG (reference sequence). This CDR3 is CAWRGQGVNTIYF. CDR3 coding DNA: TGTGCCTGGAGAGGGCAGGGGGTAAACACCATATATTTT.